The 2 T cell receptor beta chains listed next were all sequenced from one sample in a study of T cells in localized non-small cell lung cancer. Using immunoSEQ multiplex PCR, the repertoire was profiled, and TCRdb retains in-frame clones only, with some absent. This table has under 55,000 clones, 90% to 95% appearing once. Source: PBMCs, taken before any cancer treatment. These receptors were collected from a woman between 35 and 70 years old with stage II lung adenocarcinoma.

DNA for the CDR3: TGTGCCAGCAATTCACACCCCGGAGGTGAAAACACCGGGGAGCTGTTTTTT. This encodes CASNSHPGGENTGELFF. The V and J genes are TRBV28 and TRBJ2-2; maybe TRBD2 (5 bases). Germline CDR1 and CDR2: MDHEN and SYDVKM. Trimming stripped 7 bases from V and 2 bases from J, with 20 bases between. This CDR3 spans 17 amino acids.

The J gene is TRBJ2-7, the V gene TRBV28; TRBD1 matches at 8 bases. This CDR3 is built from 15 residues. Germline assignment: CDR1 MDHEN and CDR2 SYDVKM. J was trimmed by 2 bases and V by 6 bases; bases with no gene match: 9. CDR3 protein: CASSLSGGPAYEQYF. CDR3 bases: TGTGCCAGCAGCCTATCAGGGGGCCCCGCCTACGAGCAGTACTTC.